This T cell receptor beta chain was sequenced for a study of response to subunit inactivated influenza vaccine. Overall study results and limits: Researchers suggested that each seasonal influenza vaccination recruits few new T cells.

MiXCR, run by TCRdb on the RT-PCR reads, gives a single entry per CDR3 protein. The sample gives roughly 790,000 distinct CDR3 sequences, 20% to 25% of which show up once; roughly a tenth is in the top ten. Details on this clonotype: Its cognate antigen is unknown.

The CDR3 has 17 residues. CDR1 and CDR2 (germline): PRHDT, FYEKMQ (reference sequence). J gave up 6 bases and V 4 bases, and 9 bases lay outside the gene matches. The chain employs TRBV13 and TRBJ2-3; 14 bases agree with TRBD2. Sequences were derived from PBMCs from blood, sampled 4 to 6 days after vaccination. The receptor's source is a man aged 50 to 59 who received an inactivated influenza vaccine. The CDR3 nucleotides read TGTGCCAGCAGCTCCGGACTAGCGGGAGGAATAGGGGATACGCAGTATTTT. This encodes CASSSGLAGGIGDTQYF.